The 21 T cell receptor beta chains below were found in one sample sequenced in a study of cytomegalovirus exposure and HLA in healthy donors. The primer mix had 60 Vbeta and 13 Jbeta primers. Profiling relied on immunoSEQ multiplex PCR, and the TCRdb table lists in-frame clones only, not all of them. This table has about 59,000 clones, 65% to 90% appearing once. Source material: PBMCs. These receptors were collected from a human donor in good health.

The rearrangement links TRBV9 to TRBJ2-3; D remains ambiguous. Per the germline V gene, CDR1 is SGDLS and CDR2 is YYNGEE. V lost 0 bases and J 3 bases, leaving 5 bases between the germline ends. The CDR3 loop spans 13 amino acids. The CDR3 is CASSVVATDTQYF. The CDR3 DNA is TGTGCCAGCAGCGTAGTTGCGACAGATACGCAGTATTTT.

CDR3 coding DNA: TGTGCCAGCAGTTGGCCTAGCAATCAGCCCCAGCATTTT. Protein: CASSWPSNQPQHF. This sequence joins TRBV28 and TRBJ1-5; D not resolved. Deletions cut 4 bases from V and 0 bases from J, with 4 bases between. Germline V gene sequence: CDR1 MDHEN, CDR2 SYDVKM. CDR3 size: 13 residues.

J is TRBJ2-5 and V is TRBV5-1; the match to TRBD2 covers 7 bases. Germline V CDR1 and CDR2: SGHRS, YFSETQ. V was pared by 0 bases and J by 3 bases, with 2 bases of the junction left unmatched. This CDR3 comprises 14 residues. Here the CDR3 DNA reads TGCGCCAGCAGCTTGGTGAGCGGGGAAGAGACCCAGTACTTC. Its translation is CASSLVSGEETQYF.

This CDR3 is CASSFGGLGRNTIYF. The CDR3 nucleotides read TGTGCCAGCAGCTTTGGAGGTCTCGGCCGAAACACCATATATTTT. This chain joins TRBV7-9 and TRBJ1-3; D gene ambiguous. Trimming stripped 3 bases from V and 5 bases from J, with 14 bases between. The length of the CDR3 is 15 residues. The germline CDR1 and CDR2 sequences are SEHNR and FQNEAQ (reference sequence).

The chain joins TRBV5-1 to TRBJ2-3, with 8 bases that match TRBD2. Trimming took 0 bases from V and 3 from J; bases not matched to a gene: 6. The CDR3 has 16 amino acids. From germline, CDR1 is SGHRS and CDR2 YFSETQ. The CDR3: CASSLGSGSATDTQYF. The CDR3 DNA is TGCGCCAGCAGCTTGGGGAGCGGGAGTGCTACAGATACGCAGTATTTT.

The chain couples TRBV5-6 to TRBJ2-5, with a tentative D call TRBD2 (6 bases). The V gene lost 4 bases and the J gene lost 11 bases, with 21 bases spanning the gap. CDR1 is SGHDT and CDR2 is YYEEEE in the germline V gene. CDR3 length: 14 residues. The CDR3 bases are TGTGCCAGCAGCCGATCCCCCGGGACGGGAGAGCAGTACTTC. This encodes CASSRSPGTGEQYF.

The rearrangement links TRBV4-2 to TRBJ2-5, with D tentatively TRBD1 (6 bases). The DNA end lines up better with TRBJ2-7; the J call may be wrong. Germline-derived CDR1 and CDR2 are LGHNA and YNFKEQ. The CDR3 is 13 residues long. The DNA for the CDR3 is TGTGCCAGCAGAGAAGGACAGACCTACGAGCAGTACTTC. It is translated as CASREGQTYEQYF.

This clone was observed once. This sequence joins TRBV7-8 and TRBJ2-5; the match to TRBD2 covers 7 bases. Germline CDR1 and CDR2: SGHVS and FQNEAQ. The CDR3 has 15 residues. V was clipped by 2 bases and J by 11 bases; unmatched bases: 14. The CDR3 loop is CASSLPSGGPLEQYF. In DNA, the CDR3 is TGTGCCAGCAGCTTACCTAGCGGCGGACCTTTGGAGCAGTACTTC. Together with reference TRBV7-8 and TRBJ2-5, the CDR3 gives the full variable domain: GAGVSQSPRYKVAKRGQDVALRCDPISGHVSLFWYQQALGQGPEFLTYFQNEAQLDKSGLPSDRFFAERPEGSVSTLKIQRTQQEDSAVYLCASSLPSGGPLEQYFGPGTRLLVL.

J is TRBJ2-1 and V is TRBV7-9, with D perhaps matching TRBD1 (6 bases). The CDR3 has 16 residues. The V gene lost 5 bases and the J gene lost 0 bases, with 14 bases spanning the gap. In germline, CDR1 is SEHNR, CDR2 FQNEAQ (reference sequence). The CDR3 DNA reads TGTGCCAGCAGCCCGTCGACAGGCGTCTCCTACAATGAGCAGTTCTTC. Its translation: CASSPSTGVSYNEQFF. Based on the CDR3 plus reference TRBV7-9 and TRBJ2-1, the full variable domain is DTGVSQNPRHKITKRGQNVTFRCDPISEHNRLYWYRQTLGQGPEFLTYFQNEAQLEKSRLLSDRFSAERPKGSFSTLEIQRTEQGDSAMYLCASSPSTGVSYNEQFFGPGTRLTVL.

The chain is built from TRBV7-8 and TRBJ2-6; TRBD2 might be the D (6 bases). The CDR3 is 18 amino acids. Trimming cost V 5 bases and J 4 bases, with 21 bases left between them. Germline CDR1 is SGHVS and CDR2 is FQNEAQ. Here the CDR3 reads CASSVRTSILSGANVLTF. The CDR3 bases are TGTGCCAGCAGCGTACGAACTAGCATTTTATCCGGGGCCAACGTCCTGACTTTC.

On this clone itself: An end of the junction differs from the germline gene, which may be a read error. The chain employs TRBV5-1 and TRBJ2-7; 8 bases are a match to TRBD2. The CDR3 covers 13 residues. CDR1 is SGHRS, CDR2 YFSETQ, per germline. The CDR3 bases are TGCGCCAGCAGCTTACGGGGGGGCTACGAGCAGTACTTT. This translates into CASSLRGGYEQYF.

Here the CDR3 DNA reads TGTGCCAGCAGCCCTGGGGAATGGGACAGGCGAAACACCGGGGAGCTGTTTTTT. Amino acids: CASSPGEWDRRNTGELFF. The chain combines TRBV11-3 with TRBJ2-2; TRBD1 agrees at 8 bases. CDR1 and CDR2 from the germline V gene are SGHNT and YENEEA. The CDR3 sequence is 18 residues long. V shed 5 bases and J 2 bases; nucleotides not matched to a gene: 13.

This clone was observed a single time. CDR3 nucleotides: TGTGCCAGCAGCCTGACAGGGGGCACTGAAGCTTTCTTT. This encodes CASSLTGGTEAFF. The chain uses TRBV14 and TRBJ1-1; 9 bases map to TRBD1. V was pared by 4 bases and J by 4 bases, with 1 base of the junction left unmatched. The CDR3 spans 13 residues. Germline values: CDR1 SGHDN, CDR2 FVKESK.

This clone occurred once. The chain is built from TRBV11-3 and TRBJ2-7; 11 bases align to TRBD2. The V gene's germline CDR1 is SGHNT and CDR2 YENEEA. This CDR3 contains 14 residues. Trimming at V came to 5 bases and at J to 5 bases, leaving 5 bases not matched to a gene. CDR3 sequence: CASSVSGRAHEQYF. CDR3 nucleotide sequence: TGTGCCAGCAGCGTTAGCGGGAGGGCCCACGAGCAGTACTTC.

V is TRBV27 and J is TRBJ2-5; D is undetermined. Gene TRBJ2-7 matches the end of the DNA better, so the J call may be wrong. This CDR3 has 14 amino acids. In germline, CDR1 is MNHEY, CDR2 SMNVEV (reference sequence). CDR3 in DNA: TGTGCCAGCAGTATCACTAACACGAAATACGAGCAGTACTTC. This sequence encodes CASSITNTKYEQYF.

The gene calls are TRBV7-9 and TRBJ2-7; possible D gene TRBD2, 6 bases. Trimming pared 6 bases from V and 2 bases from J, leaving 17 bases between. Germline V gives CDR1 SEHNR, CDR2 FQNEAQ (reference sequence). This CDR3 is built from 15 residues. CDR3 region: CASSHGTLKAYEQYF. The CDR3 nucleotides read TGTGCCAGCAGTCACGGGACTCTAAAGGCCTACGAGCAGTACTTC.

The rearrangement links TRBV9 to TRBJ2-3; D gene uncertain. Trimming took off 0 bases at V and 2 bases at J, with 13 bases between the two ends. This CDR3 has 16 residues. Germline V gene data show CDR1 as SGDLS and CDR2 as YYNGEE. The CDR3 region is CASSVVPPVPTDTQYF. The CDR3 region has the DNA TGTGCCAGCAGCGTAGTACCGCCGGTTCCCACAGATACGCAGTATTTT.

V gene TRBV25-1 combines with J gene TRBJ2-5, with a weak D call TRBD1 (6 bases). Trimming took off 2 bases at V and 3 bases at J, with 13 bases between the two ends. CDR1 is MGHDK, CDR2 SYGVNS, per germline. The length of the CDR3 is 15 residues. The CDR3 DNA is TGTGCCAGCAGTGAAGTTGGACAGAAAAAAGAGACCCAGTACTTC. Translating gives CASSEVGQKKETQYF. The variable domain in full, completed from reference TRBV25-1 and TRBJ2-5, reads EADIYQTPRYLVIGTGKKITLECSQTMGHDKMYWYQQDPGMELHLIHYSYGVNSTEKGDLSSESTVSRIRTEHFPLTLESARPSHTSQYLCASSEVGQKKETQYFGPGTRLLVL.

The gene calls are TRBV7-6 and TRBJ1-5, with 9 bases that match TRBD1. Trimming took 5 bases from V and 5 from J; bases not matched to a gene: 4. Germline V gene lookup returns CDR1 SGHVS and CDR2 FNYEAQ. The CDR3 has 14 amino acids. This CDR3 reads CASSPTGGYQPQHF. The DNA of the CDR3 is TGTGCCAGCAGCCCCACAGGGGGCTATCAGCCCCAGCATTTT.

The chain couples TRBV29-1 to TRBJ2-5, with 12 nucleotides matching TRBD2. The CDR3 length is 18 residues. Germline CDR1 reads SQVTM; CDR2 reads ANQGSEA. Trimming cost V 2 bases and J 1 base; bases outside gene matches: 11. The DNA of the CDR3 is TGCAGCGTTGAATTGCCAGGTGGACTAGCGGGGCGCCAAGAGACCCAGTACTTC. Residues: CSVELPGGLAGRQETQYF.

This chain uses TRBV2 with TRBJ2-3; TRBD2 agrees at 9 bases. Losses at the gene ends were 5 bases for V and 6 bases for J; bases not matched to a gene: 6. The CDR3 runs to 14 residues. CDR1 is SNHLY, CDR2 FYNNEI, per germline. CDR3: CASSRLAGLDTQYF. The CDR3 DNA reads TGTGCCAGCAGTAGGCTAGCGGGATTGGATACGCAGTATTTT.